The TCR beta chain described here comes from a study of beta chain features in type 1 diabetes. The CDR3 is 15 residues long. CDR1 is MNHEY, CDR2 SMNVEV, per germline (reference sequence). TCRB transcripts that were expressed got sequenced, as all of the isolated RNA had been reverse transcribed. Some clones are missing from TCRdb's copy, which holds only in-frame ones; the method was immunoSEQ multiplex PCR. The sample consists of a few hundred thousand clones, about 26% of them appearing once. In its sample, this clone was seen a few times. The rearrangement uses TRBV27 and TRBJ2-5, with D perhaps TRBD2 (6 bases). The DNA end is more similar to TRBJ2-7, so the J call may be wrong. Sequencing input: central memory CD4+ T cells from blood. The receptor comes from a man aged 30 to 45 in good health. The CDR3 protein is CASTPRHSGPYEQYF. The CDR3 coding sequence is TGTGCCAGCACCCCCAGGCACAGCGGGCCCTACGAGCAGTACTTC.